This TCR beta chain was recovered during a study of graft-versus-host responses after intestinal transplantation. Study in general: In this cohort, recipients had multivisceral, liver-intestinal, or isolated intestinal transplants. The whole recipient group had anti-thymocyte globulin induction followed by tacrolimus and steroids for 2 to 3 years. General study results and limits: After transplant, early declines in HvG clones were associated with peak levels of circulating GvH clones.

Profiling relied on immunoSEQ multiplex PCR, and the TCRdb table lists in-frame clones only, not all of them. The sample lists fewer than 45,000 clones, roughly nine tenths occurring once. A note on this clone: Its antigen is still unknown.

The receptor was isolated from a human patient who received an intestinal transplant, so some T cells may come from the graft donor. This material consisted of PBMCs, taken about 310 days after intestinal transplant.

This CDR3 is CASSVGWDSKYEQYF. CDR3 DNA: TGTGCCAGCAGCGTAGGGTGGGACAGTAAATACGAGCAGTACTTC. The genes are TRBV9 and TRBJ2-7; 7 nucleotides match TRBD1. Germline trimming cut 0 bases from V and 4 bases from J; bases unmatched to any gene: 7. The CDR3 covers 15 residues. The V gene's germline CDR1 is SGDLS and CDR2 YYNGEE.